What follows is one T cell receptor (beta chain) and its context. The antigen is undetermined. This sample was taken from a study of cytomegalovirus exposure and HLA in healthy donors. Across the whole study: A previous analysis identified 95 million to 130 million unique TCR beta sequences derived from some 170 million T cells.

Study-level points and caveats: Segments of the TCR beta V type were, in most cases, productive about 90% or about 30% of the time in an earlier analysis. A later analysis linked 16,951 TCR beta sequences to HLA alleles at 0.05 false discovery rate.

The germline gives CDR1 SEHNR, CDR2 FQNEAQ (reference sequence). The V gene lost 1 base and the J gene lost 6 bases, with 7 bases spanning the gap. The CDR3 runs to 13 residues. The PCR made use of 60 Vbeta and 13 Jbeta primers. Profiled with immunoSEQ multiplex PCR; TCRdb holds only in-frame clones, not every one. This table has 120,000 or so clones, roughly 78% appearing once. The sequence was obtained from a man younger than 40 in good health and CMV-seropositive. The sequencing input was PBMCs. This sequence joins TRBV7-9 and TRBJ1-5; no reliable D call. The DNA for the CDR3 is TGTGCCAGCAGCTTAGAGGGAGGTCAGCCCCAGCATTTT. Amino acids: CASSLEGGQPQHF.